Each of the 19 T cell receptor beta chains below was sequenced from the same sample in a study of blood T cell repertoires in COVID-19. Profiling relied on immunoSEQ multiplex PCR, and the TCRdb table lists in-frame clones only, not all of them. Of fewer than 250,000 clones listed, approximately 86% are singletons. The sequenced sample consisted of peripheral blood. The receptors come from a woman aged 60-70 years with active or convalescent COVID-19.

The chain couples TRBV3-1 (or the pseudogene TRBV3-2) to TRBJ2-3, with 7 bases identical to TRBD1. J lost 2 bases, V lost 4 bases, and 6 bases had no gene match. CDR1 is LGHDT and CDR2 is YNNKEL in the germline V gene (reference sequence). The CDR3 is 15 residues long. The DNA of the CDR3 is TGTGCCAGCAGCCCTAACGGACAGGACACAGATACGCAGTATTTT. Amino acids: CASSPNGQDTDTQYF.

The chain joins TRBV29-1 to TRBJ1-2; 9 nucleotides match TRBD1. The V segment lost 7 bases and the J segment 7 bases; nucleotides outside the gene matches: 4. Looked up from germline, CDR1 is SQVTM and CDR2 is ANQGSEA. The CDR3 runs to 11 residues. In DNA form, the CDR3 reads TGCAGCGCCGGGACAGGGTCTGGCTACACCTTC. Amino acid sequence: CSAGTGSGYTF.

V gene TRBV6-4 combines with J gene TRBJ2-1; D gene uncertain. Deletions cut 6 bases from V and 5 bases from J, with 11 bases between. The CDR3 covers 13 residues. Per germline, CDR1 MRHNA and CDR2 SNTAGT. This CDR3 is CASSINTNNEQFF. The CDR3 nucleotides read TGTGCCAGCAGCATCAACACCAACAATGAGCAGTTCTTC.

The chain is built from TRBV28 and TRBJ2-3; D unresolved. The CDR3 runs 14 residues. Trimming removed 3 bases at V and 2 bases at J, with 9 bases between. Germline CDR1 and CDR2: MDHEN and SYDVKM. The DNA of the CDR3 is TGTGCCAGCAGTTTCCCGGTAGCCACAGATACGCAGTATTTT. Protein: CASSFPVATDTQYF.

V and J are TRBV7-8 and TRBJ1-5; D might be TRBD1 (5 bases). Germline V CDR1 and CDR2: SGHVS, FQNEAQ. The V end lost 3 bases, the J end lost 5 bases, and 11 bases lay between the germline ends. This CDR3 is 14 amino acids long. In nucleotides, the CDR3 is TGTGCCAGCAGCTTCCAGGACAACGATCAGCCCCAGCATTTT. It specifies CASSFQDNDQPQHF.

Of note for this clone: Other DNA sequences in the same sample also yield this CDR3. The CDR3 nucleotides read TGCGCCAGCAGCTTACTAGCGGGAAATGAGCAGTTCTTC. Protein sequence: CASSLLAGNEQFF. The J gene is TRBJ2-1, the V gene TRBV5-1; 10 bases align to TRBD2. Germline V gene data show CDR1 as SGHRS and CDR2 as YFSETQ. The CDR3 is 13 amino acids. The junction had 0 bases not matched to a gene; V was cut back by 2 bases and J by 7 bases.

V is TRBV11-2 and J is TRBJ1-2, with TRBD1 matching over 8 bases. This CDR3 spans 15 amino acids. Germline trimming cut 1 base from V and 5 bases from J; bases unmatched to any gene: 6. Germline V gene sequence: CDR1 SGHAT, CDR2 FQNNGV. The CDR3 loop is CASSLVGQGDYGYTF. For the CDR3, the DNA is TGTGCCAGCAGCTTAGTAGGACAGGGAGATTATGGCTACACCTTC.

The CDR3 DNA follows: TGTGCCAGCAGCCAATCCCGGGACAGGGCGACTCAGCCCCAGCATTTT. It specifies CASSQSRDRATQPQHF. The chain joins TRBV4-2 to TRBJ1-5; 9 positions agree with TRBD1. The CDR3 is made up of 16 amino acids. Losses at the gene ends were 2 bases for V and 6 bases for J; bases not matched to a gene: 8. Germline lookup yields CDR1 LGHNA and CDR2 YNFKEQ.

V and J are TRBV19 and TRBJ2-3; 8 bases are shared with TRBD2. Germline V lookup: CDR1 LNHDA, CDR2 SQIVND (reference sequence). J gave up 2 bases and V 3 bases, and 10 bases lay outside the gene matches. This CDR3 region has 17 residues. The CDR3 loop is CASSIQPLAENTDTQYF. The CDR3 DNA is TGTGCCAGTAGTATCCAACCACTAGCGGAAAACACAGATACGCAGTATTTT. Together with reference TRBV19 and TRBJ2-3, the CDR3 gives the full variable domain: DGGITQSPKYLFRKEGQNVTLSCEQNLNHDAMYWYRQDPGQGLRLIYYSQIVNDFQKGDIAEGYSVSREKKESFPLTVTSAQKNPTAFYLCASSIQPLAENTDTQYFGPGTRLTVL.

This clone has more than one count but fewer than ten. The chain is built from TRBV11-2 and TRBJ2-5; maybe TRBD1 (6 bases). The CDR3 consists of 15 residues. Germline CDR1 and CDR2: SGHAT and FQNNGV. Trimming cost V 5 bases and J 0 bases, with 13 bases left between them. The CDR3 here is CASSSNGQYQETQYF. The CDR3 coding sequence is TGTGCCAGCAGCAGCAACGGACAGTACCAAGAGACCCAGTACTTC.

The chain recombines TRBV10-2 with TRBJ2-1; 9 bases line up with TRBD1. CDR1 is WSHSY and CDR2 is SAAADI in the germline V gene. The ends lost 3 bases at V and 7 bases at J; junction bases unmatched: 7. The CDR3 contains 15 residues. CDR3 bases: TGCGCCAGCAGTGAAGGGACAGGGACGCGAAATGAGCAGTTCTTC. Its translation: CASSEGTGTRNEQFF.

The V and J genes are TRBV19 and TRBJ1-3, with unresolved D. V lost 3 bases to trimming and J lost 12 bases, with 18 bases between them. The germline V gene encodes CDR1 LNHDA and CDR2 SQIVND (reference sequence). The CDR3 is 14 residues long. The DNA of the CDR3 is TGTGCCAGTAGTATGCAGACTCTGGAAACGTACATATATTTT. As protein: CASSMQTLETYIYF.

The CDR3 loop reads CATSRDRYSQHF. For the CDR3, the DNA is TGTGCCACCAGCAGAGATCGGTATAGCCAGCATTTT. The chain recombines TRBV15 with TRBJ1-5; no reliable D call. The CDR3 covers 12 residues. V was clipped by 0 bases and J by 12 bases, with 9 bases between them. The germline CDR1 and CDR2 sequences are LNHNV and YYDKDF (reference sequence). The full variable domain, completed using reference TRBV15 and TRBJ1-5, is DAMVIQNPRYQVTQFGKPVTLSCSQTLNHNVMYWYQQKSSQAPKLLFHYYDKDFNNEADTPDNFQSRRPNTSFCFLDIRSPGLGDTAMYLCATSRDRYSQHFGDGTRLSIL.

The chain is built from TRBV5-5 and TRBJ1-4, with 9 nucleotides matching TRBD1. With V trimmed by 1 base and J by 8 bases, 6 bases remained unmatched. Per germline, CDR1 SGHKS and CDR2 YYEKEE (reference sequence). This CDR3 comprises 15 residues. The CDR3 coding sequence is TGTGCCAGCAGCTTGTATGGGACAGGGCGCGAAAAACTGTTTTTT. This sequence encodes CASSLYGTGREKLFF.

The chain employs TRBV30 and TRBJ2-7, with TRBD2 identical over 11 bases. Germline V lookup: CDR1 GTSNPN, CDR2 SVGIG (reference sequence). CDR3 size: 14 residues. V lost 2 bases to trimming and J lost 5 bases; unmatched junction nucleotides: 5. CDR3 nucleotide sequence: TGTGCCTGGAGTTTAACTAGCGGGAGTCACGAGCAGTACTTC. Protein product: CAWSLTSGSHEQYF. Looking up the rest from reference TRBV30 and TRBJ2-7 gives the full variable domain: SQTIHQWPATLVQPVGSPLSLECTVEGTSNPNLYWYRQAAGRGLQLLFYSVGIGQISSEVPQNLSASRPQDRQFILSSKKLLLSDSGFYLCAWSLTSGSHEQYFGPGTRLTVT.

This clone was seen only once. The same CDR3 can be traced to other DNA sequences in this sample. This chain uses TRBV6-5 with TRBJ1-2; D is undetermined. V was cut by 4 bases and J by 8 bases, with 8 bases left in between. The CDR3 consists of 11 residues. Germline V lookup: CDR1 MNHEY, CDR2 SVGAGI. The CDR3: CASSSGGGYTF. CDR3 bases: TGTGCCAGCAGTTCAGGCGGGGGCTACACCTTC.

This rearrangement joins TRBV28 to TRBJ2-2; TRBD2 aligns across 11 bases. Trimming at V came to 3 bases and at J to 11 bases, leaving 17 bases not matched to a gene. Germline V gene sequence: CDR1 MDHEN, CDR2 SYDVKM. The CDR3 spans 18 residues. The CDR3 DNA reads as TGTGCCAGCAGTTTTTTAGGTAGCGGGGGGGATCCGACAAGAGAGCTGTTTTTT. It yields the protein CASSFLGSGGDPTRELFF. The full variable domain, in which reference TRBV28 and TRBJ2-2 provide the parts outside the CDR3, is DVKVTQSSRYLVKRTGEKVFLECVQDMDHENMFWYRQDPGLGLRLIYFSYDVKMKEKGDIPEGYSVSREKKERFSLILESASTNQTSMYLCASSFLGSGGDPTRELFFGEGSRLTVL.

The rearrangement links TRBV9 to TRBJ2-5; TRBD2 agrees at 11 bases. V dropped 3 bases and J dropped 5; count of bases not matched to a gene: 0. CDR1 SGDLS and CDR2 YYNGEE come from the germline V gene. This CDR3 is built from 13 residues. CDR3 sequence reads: CASSGTSGETQYF. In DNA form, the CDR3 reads TGTGCCAGCAGCGGGACTAGCGGGGAGACCCAGTACTTC. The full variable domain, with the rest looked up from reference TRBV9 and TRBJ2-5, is DSGVTQTPKHLITATGQRVTLRCSPRSGDLSVYWYQQSLDQGLQFLIQYYNGEERAKGNILERFSAQQFPDLHSELNLSSLELGDSALYFCASSGTSGETQYFGPGTRLLVL.

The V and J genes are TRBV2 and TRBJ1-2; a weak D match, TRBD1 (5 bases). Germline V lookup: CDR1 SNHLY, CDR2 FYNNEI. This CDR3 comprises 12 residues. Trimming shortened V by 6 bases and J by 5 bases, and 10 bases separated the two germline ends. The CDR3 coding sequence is TGTGCCAGCAGAGGGGTCCGGTATGGCTACACCTTC. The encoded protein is CASRGVRYGYTF.